The clone carrying this T cell receptor beta chain was detected many times. As yet, its antigen is unknown. The record originates from a study of CD8 T cells in ankylosing spondylitis. Construction of TCR beta libraries was performed using quantitative 5'-RACE with molecular barcodes. TCRdb redid the calling of the 5' RACE reads with MiXCR, one entry per CDR3 protein. The data contain approximately 520,000 distinct CDR3 sequences, 5.3% of them seen just once; the ten biggest clones take up around 3.5%. General study findings and limits: Some motif variants were previously reported in reactive arthritis synovial fluid and blood. Within peripheral blood, clones linked to disease were CD8+ and relatively rare. There was a TCR beta motif, made of fewer than 10 highly homologous variants, that appeared characteristic of ankylosing spondylitis blood.

Sequencing was carried out using blood, either unsorted or a sorted T cell fraction (not recorded which). This clonotype originated in a male donor with ankylosing spondylitis.

The CDR3 nucleotides are TGTGCCAGCAGCCGGCTACACGCTGAAGCTTTCTTT. The encoded protein is CASSRLHAEAFF. The J gene is TRBJ1-1, the V gene TRBV5-6; D remains unclear. The CDR3 has 12 residues. V was pared by 4 bases and J by 6 bases, with 10 bases between. Germline V gives CDR1 SGHDT, CDR2 YYEEEE.